The entry below describes one T cell receptor beta chain. As yet, its antigen is unknown. This sample stems from a study of cytomegalovirus exposure and HLA in healthy donors. Study context: Among the 370 or so donors who were genotyped, about 80% fell in the genetic ancestry cluster that is associated with self-reported Caucasian donors. Study conclusions and caveats: Earlier analysis yielded a pattern in which most TCR beta V segments were productive about 90% or about 30% of the time. V- and J-gene trimming in TCR beta was tied to a missense DCLRE1C variant by an analysis performed later.

This CDR3 has 15 residues. The V gene lost 2 bases and the J gene lost 4 bases, with 14 bases spanning the gap. Germline CDR1 and CDR2: MNHEY and SVGAGI. The PCR employed 60 Vbeta primers together with 13 Jbeta primers. The protocol was immunoSEQ multiplex PCR, while the TCRdb copy is restricted to in-frame clones and leaves out a portion. The table records about 160,000 clones, over 60% of them present only once. The sequence was obtained from a woman aged 40 to 50 in good health and CMV-seronegative. The chain has TRBV6-5 and TRBJ1-2; the D is unclear. The sequenced sample consisted of PBMCs. In nucleotides, the CDR3 is TGTGCCAGCAGTTACAGTGTCGGCGGATTCTATGGCTACACCTTC. The encoded protein is CASSYSVGGFYGYTF.